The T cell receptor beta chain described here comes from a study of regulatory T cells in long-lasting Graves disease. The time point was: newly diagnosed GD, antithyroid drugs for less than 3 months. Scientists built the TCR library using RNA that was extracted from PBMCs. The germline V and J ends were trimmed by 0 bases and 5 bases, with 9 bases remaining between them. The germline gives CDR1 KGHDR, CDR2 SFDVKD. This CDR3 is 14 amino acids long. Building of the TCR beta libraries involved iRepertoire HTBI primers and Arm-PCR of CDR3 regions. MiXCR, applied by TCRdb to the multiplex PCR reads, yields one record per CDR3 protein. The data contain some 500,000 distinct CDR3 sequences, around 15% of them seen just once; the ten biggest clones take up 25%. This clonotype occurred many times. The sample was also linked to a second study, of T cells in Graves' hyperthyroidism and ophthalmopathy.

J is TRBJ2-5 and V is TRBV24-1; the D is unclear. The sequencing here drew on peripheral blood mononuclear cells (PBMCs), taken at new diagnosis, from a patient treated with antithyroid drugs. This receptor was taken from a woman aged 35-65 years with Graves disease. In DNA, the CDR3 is TGTGCCACCAGTGATTTGATCTTAATCGAGACCCAGTACTTC. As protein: CATSDLILIETQYF.